What follows describes a single T cell receptor beta chain. Its antigen is undetermined. Clones were read by immunoSEQ multiplex PCR, and TCRdb kept only the in-frame ones, dropping some. The profile shows around 40,000 clones, approximately 84% of them singletons. Trimming at V came to 3 bases and at J to 5 bases, leaving 5 bases not matched to a gene. CDR1 SGHRS and CDR2 YFSETQ come from the germline V gene. The CDR3 contains 13 residues. Time point: week 23, last vaccination. Topical imiquimod was applied with each vaccine dose, which held 300 ug of mutant IDH1 20-mer peptide. Each donor presented with a new WHO grade 3 or 4 astrocytoma that tested IDH1-mutant and showed ATRX loss. This record comes from a study of a mutant IDH1 vaccine in newly diagnosed glioma. Study-level results: Pseudoprogression appeared independent of alterations in top peripheral clonotypes.

The TCR sequence derives from a woman younger than 30 with glioma. Some clones in this sample may be carry-over from other donors' samples. This sample comprised PBMCs, obtained from a glioma patient whose treatment included an IDH1 peptide vaccine. The chain recombines TRBV5-1 with TRBJ2-7, with 7 nucleotides matching TRBD1. The CDR3: CASSSGQSNEQYF. The CDR3 DNA reads TGCGCCAGCAGCTCGGGACAGAGTAACGAGCAGTACTTC.